What follows are 28 T cell receptor beta chains derived from one specimen sequenced in a study of graft-versus-host responses after intestinal transplantation. Their antigens remain unidentified. The assay was immunoSEQ multiplex PCR, and TCRdb's table has in-frame clones only and misses some. The repertoire holds tens of thousands of clones, with roughly 90% as singletons. This specimen consisted of unstimulated CD4+ T cells sorted from spleen or lymph node cells, obtained before intestinal transplant. The receptor set was obtained from a human donor who received an intestinal transplant.

The V and J genes are TRBV6-5 and TRBJ2-2, with 8 bases aligning to TRBD1. The germline CDR1 and CDR2 sequences are MNHEY and SVGAGI. With 6 bases clipped from V and 4 bases from J, the junction kept 7 bases outside the gene matches. The CDR3 spans 15 residues. CDR3 nucleotide sequence: TGTGCCAGCAGAAGGACAGGGACGAGCACCGGGGAGCTGTTTTTT. This encodes CASRRTGTSTGELFF.

The chain recombines TRBV5-4 with TRBJ2-7, with D maybe TRBD2 (7 bases). V was shortened by 3 bases and J by 6 bases, with 16 bases between the two germline ends. This CDR3 contains 14 residues. Germline CDR1 reads SGHNT; CDR2 reads YYREEE (reference sequence). The CDR3 region is CASSSDGGLVEQYF. The CDR3 coding sequence is TGTGCCAGCAGCTCCGACGGGGGGCTTGTCGAGCAGTACTTC.

This CDR3 is CASSEYEVETQYF. The DNA for the CDR3 is TGTGCCAGCAGTGAATATGAGGTTGAGACCCAGTACTTC. V is TRBV25-1 and J is TRBJ2-5; D gene ambiguous. In germline, CDR1 is MGHDK, CDR2 SYGVNS. Trimming took 0 bases from V and 5 from J, leaving 7 bases between them. The CDR3 is 13 residues long.

The V and J genes are TRBV9 and TRBJ1-1; 8 bases agree with TRBD1. J was trimmed by 3 bases and V by 0 bases; bases with no gene match: 4. The CDR3 is 15 amino acids. Germline CDR1 is SGDLS and CDR2 is YYNGEE. This CDR3 is CASSVAAQGDTEAFF. In DNA form, the CDR3 reads TGTGCCAGCAGCGTAGCTGCACAGGGGGACACTGAAGCTTTCTTT.

The CDR3 is CASSQGGLTDSYEQYF. CDR3 sequence (DNA): TGTGCCAGCAGCCAAGGGGGCCTGACAGACTCCTACGAGCAGTACTTC. This sequence joins TRBV14 and TRBJ2-7; weak D call: TRBD1 (5 bases). This CDR3 is built from 16 residues. Germline CDR1 reads SGHDN; CDR2 reads FVKESK. The V and J ends lost 1 base and 0 bases respectively, with 13 bases between them.

J is TRBJ2-1 and V is TRBV7-2; D might be TRBD2 (6 bases). The CDR3 sequence is 14 residues long. Germline V lookup: CDR1 SGHTA, CDR2 FQGNSA. V lost 4 bases and J 7 bases, leaving 14 bases between the germline ends. CDR3 loop: CASSSGRRRNEQFF. For the CDR3, the DNA is TGTGCCAGCAGCTCTGGGAGGCGAAGGAATGAGCAGTTCTTC.

The rearrangement links TRBV19 to TRBJ2-2; D is ambiguous. This CDR3 spans 14 amino acids. Germline V gene sequence: CDR1 LNHDA, CDR2 SQIVND (reference sequence). V dropped 1 base and J dropped 3 bases, with 6 bases sitting between them. In nucleotides, the CDR3 is TGTGCCAGTAGTATAGGGCTGGACACCGGGGAGCTGTTTTTT. This encodes CASSIGLDTGELFF. Looking up the rest from reference TRBV19 and TRBJ2-2 gives the full variable domain: DGGITQSPKYLFRKEGQNVTLSCEQNLNHDAMYWYRQDPGQGLRLIYYSQIVNDFQKGDIAEGYSVSREKKESFPLTVTSAQKNPTAFYLCASSIGLDTGELFFGEGSRLTVL.

The genes are TRBV4-1 and TRBJ1-1; D unclear. Germline CDR1 reads MGHRA; CDR2 reads YSYEKL. The CDR3 totals 14 residues. With 1 base removed from V and 7 bases from J, the gap between germline ends came to 13 bases. CDR3: CASSQVEGENEAFF. The CDR3 DNA is TGCGCCAGCAGCCAAGTCGAGGGCGAGAATGAAGCTTTCTTT.

The chain employs TRBV4-2 and TRBJ2-5; possible D gene TRBD2, 6 bases. This CDR3 has 14 residues. V was trimmed by 0 bases and J by 3 bases, leaving 8 bases between them. Germline CDR1 LGHNA, CDR2 YNFKEQ. The CDR3 region is CASSQDGGKETQYF. CDR3 DNA: TGTGCCAGCAGCCAAGATGGGGGGAAAGAGACCCAGTACTTC.

This chain joins TRBV7-2 and TRBJ2-7, with 10 bases lining up with TRBD1. Looked up from germline, CDR1 is SGHTA and CDR2 is FQGNSA. The CDR3 is made up of 14 amino acids. V gave up 6 bases and J gave up 6 bases; unmatched junction bases: 8. CDR3 sequence: CASRLGTGAAEQYF. The CDR3 coding sequence is TGTGCCAGCAGGCTCGGGACAGGGGCGGCCGAGCAGTACTTC.

The rearrangement joins TRBV11-1 to TRBJ1-2, with 9 bases aligning to TRBD1. This CDR3 has 14 amino acids. Germline loops: CDR1 SGHAT, CDR2 FQDESV (reference sequence). Unmatched junction bases numbered 5, after V lost 5 bases and J lost 4 bases. Here the CDR3 reads CASSKDRGPYGYTF. CDR3 DNA sequence: TGTGCCAGCAGCAAGGACAGGGGTCCCTATGGCTACACCTTC.

The chain joins TRBV4-2 to TRBJ2-5, with TRBD2 matching 8 bases. The J segment lost 5 bases and the V segment lost 0 bases, leaving 8 bases of the junction unmatched. The CDR3 covers 16 residues. The germline CDR1 and CDR2 sequences are LGHNA and YNFKEQ. The CDR3 reads CASSQEGRGGRETQYF. CDR3 sequence (DNA): TGTGCCAGCAGCCAAGAAGGCCGGGGGGGTCGGGAGACCCAGTACTTC.

The chain couples TRBV2 to TRBJ1-2, with D tentatively TRBD1 (6 bases). Trimming shortened V by 1 base and J by 7 bases, and 10 bases separated the two germline ends. CDR3 length: 13 residues. CDR1 and CDR2 (germline): SNHLY, FYNNEI. CDR3 in DNA: TGTGCCAGCAGTGAAGGGGGGCGTGGTGGCTACACCTTC. Amino acid sequence: CASSEGGRGGYTF.

V usage is TRBV2 and J usage is TRBJ1-4; TRBD1 might be the D (5 bases). V lost 7 bases and J lost 8, with 20 bases in between. CDR1 is SNHLY, CDR2 FYNNEI, per germline. The CDR3 length is 15 residues. The CDR3 protein is CASIGPPGEGEKLFF. As DNA, the CDR3 is TGTGCCAGCATTGGCCCGCCGGGGGAGGGGGAAAAACTGTTTTTT.

This chain uses TRBV6-5 with TRBJ1-1; no reliable D call. This CDR3 is built from 15 residues. With 6 bases removed from V and 1 base from J, the gap between germline ends came to 15 bases. Germline V CDR1 and CDR2: MNHEY, SVGAGI. The CDR3 loop reads CASSQRVRPNTEAFF. CDR3 nucleotides: TGTGCCAGCAGCCAGAGGGTGCGGCCGAACACTGAAGCTTTCTTT.

The chain combines TRBV4-1 with TRBJ1-4; no firm D call. Trimming pared 2 bases from V and 7 bases from J, leaving 14 bases between. This CDR3 is built from 15 residues. The germline gives CDR1 MGHRA, CDR2 YSYEKL. CDR3 region: CASSQKLEGGEKLFF. Written as DNA, the CDR3 is TGCGCCAGCAGCCAAAAGTTAGAGGGTGGTGAAAAACTGTTTTTT.

The chain uses TRBV6-1 and TRBJ1-1, with D unclear. This CDR3 region has 12 residues. Germline CDR1 reads MNHNS; CDR2 reads SASEGT. Between the trimmed V and J ends, which lost 4 bases and 3 bases, there was a span of 6 bases. The CDR3 here is CASSVQYTEAFF. Here the CDR3 DNA reads TGTGCCAGCAGTGTCCAGTACACTGAAGCTTTCTTT.

As regards this clone: The identical CDR3 is also encoded by other nucleotide sequences in the sample. The rearrangement joins TRBV20-1 to TRBJ2-5; D possibly corresponds to TRBD2 (6 bases). Germline V lookup: CDR1 DFQATT, CDR2 SNEGSKA (reference sequence). The CDR3 runs 10 residues. Between the trimmed V and J ends, which lost 6 bases and 5 bases, there was a span of 7 bases. CDR3 bases: TGCAGTGCCCGGGGGGAGACCCAGTACTTC. Translation: CSARGETQYF.

The chain uses TRBV5-1 and TRBJ1-3; D gene uncertain. V was trimmed by 0 bases and J by 2 bases, leaving 9 bases between them. The CDR3 consists of 15 residues. Germline values: CDR1 SGHRS, CDR2 YFSETQ. CDR3 amino acids: CASSLGQVPGNTIYF. The CDR3 region has the DNA TGCGCCAGCAGCTTGGGGCAGGTCCCTGGAAACACCATATATTTT.

The chain has TRBV6-1 and TRBJ1-6; no clear D gene. The CDR3 is 15 residues long. The V gene lost 4 bases and the J gene lost 3 bases, with 10 bases spanning the gap. Germline V gene sequence: CDR1 MNHNS, CDR2 SASEGT. CDR3 amino acids: CASSAEVHYNSPLHF. The CDR3 nucleotides are TGTGCCAGCAGTGCGGAGGTCCACTATAATTCACCCCTCCACTTT.

The chain combines TRBV5-1 with TRBJ2-7; D may be TRBD1 (6 bases). There are 14 residues in the CDR3. The V and J ends lost 2 bases and 5 bases respectively, with 14 bases between them. Germline V gives CDR1 SGHRS, CDR2 YFSETQ. The CDR3 region is CASSLGGLGDEQYF. CDR3 DNA sequence: TGCGCCAGCAGCTTAGGGGGTCTTGGGGACGAGCAGTACTTC.

This clone was detected only once. This chain joins TRBV5-1 and TRBJ2-7; 8 nucleotides line up with TRBD1. This CDR3 is 14 amino acids long. The germline V gene has CDR1 SGHRS and CDR2 YFSETQ. J gave up 3 bases and V 3 bases, and 5 bases lay outside the gene matches. CDR3 sequence: CASSSAGGFYEQYF. Here the CDR3 DNA reads TGCGCCAGCAGCTCGGCAGGGGGCTTCTACGAGCAGTACTTC.

This rearrangement joins TRBV5-1 to TRBJ1-2; no firm D call. The CDR3 length is 12 residues. V was clipped by 4 bases and J by 0 bases, with 4 bases between them. Germline V gives CDR1 SGHRS, CDR2 YFSETQ. The CDR3 DNA reads TGCGCCAGCAGCGACACTAACTATGGCTACACCTTC. Protein: CASSDTNYGYTF.

This clone appeared a few times. The chain combines TRBV5-6 with TRBJ2-2, with 11 bases identical to TRBD1. From germline, CDR1 is SGHDT and CDR2 YYEEEE. J gave up 5 bases and V 4 bases, and 7 bases lay outside the gene matches. The CDR3 sequence is 16 residues long. CDR3 protein: CASSIRDRGGTGELFF. The CDR3 DNA sequence: TGTGCCAGCAGCATTCGGGACAGGGGGGGAACCGGGGAGCTGTTTTTT.

This rearrangement joins TRBV5-1 to TRBJ1-6; maybe TRBD1 (5 bases). Germline V gene sequence: CDR1 SGHRS, CDR2 YFSETQ. Trimming cost V 4 bases and J 0 bases, with 20 bases left between them. CDR3 length: 19 residues. The DNA of the CDR3 is TGCGCCAGCAGCCAAGACAGTTTCTACGGGAGCTCCTATAATTCACCCCTCCACTTT. It codes for CASSQDSFYGSSYNSPLHF.

The CDR3 sequence is CASSMGEGRNQPQHF. The DNA for the CDR3 is TGTGCCAGTAGTATGGGGGAGGGTCGCAATCAGCCCCAGCATTTT. The chain uses TRBV19 and TRBJ1-5, with D possibly TRBD1 on 5 matching bases. The CDR3 runs to 15 residues. The ends were cut back, 3 bases at V and 2 bases at J, with 11 bases in the middle. From germline, CDR1 is LNHDA and CDR2 SQIVND (reference sequence).

This chain connects TRBV18 to TRBJ1-3, with 9 nucleotides matching TRBD1. V lost 4 bases and J lost 1; bases outside the gene matches: 11. The CDR3 is 18 amino acids. CDR1 and CDR2 (germline): KGHSH, LQKENI. The DNA of the CDR3 is TGTGCCAGCTCACAACATTTGGACAGGGGAGATTCTGGAAACACCATATATTTT. Amino acids: CASSQHLDRGDSGNTIYF.

The rearrangement links TRBV27 to TRBJ1-1, with 10 bases fitting TRBD1. The J segment lost 0 bases and the V segment lost 6 bases, leaving 7 bases of the junction unmatched. Germline V gene sequence: CDR1 MNHEY, CDR2 SMNVEV (reference sequence). The CDR3 loop spans 16 amino acids. The CDR3 bases are TGTGCCAGCAGCCCCCGGGACAGGGGAATGAACACTGAAGCTTTCTTT. Translated: CASSPRDRGMNTEAFF.